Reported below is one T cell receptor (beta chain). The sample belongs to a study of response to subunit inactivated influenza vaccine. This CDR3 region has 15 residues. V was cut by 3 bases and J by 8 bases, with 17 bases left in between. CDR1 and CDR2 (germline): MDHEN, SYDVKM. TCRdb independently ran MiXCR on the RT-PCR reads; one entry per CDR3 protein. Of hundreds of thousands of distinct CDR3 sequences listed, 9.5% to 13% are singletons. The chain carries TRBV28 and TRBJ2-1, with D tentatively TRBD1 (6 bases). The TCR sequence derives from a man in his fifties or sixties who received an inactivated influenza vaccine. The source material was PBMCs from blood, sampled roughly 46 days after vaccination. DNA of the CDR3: TGTGCCAGCAGTTTCCTTCCGACAGGCAATGATGAGCAGTTCTTC. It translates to CASSFLPTGNDEQFF. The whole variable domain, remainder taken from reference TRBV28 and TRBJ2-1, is DVKVTQSSRYLVKRTGEKVFLECVQDMDHENMFWYRQDPGLGLRLIYFSYDVKMKEKGDIPEGYSVSREKKERFSLILESASTNQTSMYLCASSFLPTGNDEQFFGPGTRLTVL.